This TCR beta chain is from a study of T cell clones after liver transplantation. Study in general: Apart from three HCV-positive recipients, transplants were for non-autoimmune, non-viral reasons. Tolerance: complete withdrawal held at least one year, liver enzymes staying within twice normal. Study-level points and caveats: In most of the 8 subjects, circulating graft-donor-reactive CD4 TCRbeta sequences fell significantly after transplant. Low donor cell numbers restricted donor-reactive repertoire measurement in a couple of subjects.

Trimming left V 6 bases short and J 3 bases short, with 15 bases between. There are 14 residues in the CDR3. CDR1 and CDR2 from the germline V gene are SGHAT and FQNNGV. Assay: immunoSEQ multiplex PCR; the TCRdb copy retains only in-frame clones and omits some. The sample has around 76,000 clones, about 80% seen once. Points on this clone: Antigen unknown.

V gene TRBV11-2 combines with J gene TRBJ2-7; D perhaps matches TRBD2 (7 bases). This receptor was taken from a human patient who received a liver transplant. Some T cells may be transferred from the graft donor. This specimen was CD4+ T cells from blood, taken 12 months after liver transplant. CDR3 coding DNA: TGTGCCAGCAGGCCCACGGGGGGCCGCTACGAGCAGTACTTC. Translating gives CASRPTGGRYEQYF.